Given below is one T cell receptor beta chain in context. What it binds is not known. This sample was taken from a study of immune heterogeneity within non-small cell lung tumors. The J segment lost 0 bases and the V segment lost 7 bases, leaving 11 bases of the junction unmatched. CDR3 size: 16 residues. The germline CDR1 and CDR2 sequences are SNHLY and FYNNEI. It was a multiplex PCR that amplified TCR beta CDR3, with 32 V and 13 J primers. TCRdb re-called the multiplex PCR reads through MiXCR, storing one row per CDR3 protein. The sample lists about 1,800 distinct CDR3 sequences, more than 45% seen once, with approximately 15% in the top ten. The template consisted of bulk tumor genomic DNA, with around 600 ng used per sample. Every primary tumor yielded several biopsies, spaced far apart, that were taken during surgery. Patients with untreated, newly diagnosed non-small cell lung cancer underwent curative surgery.

General study results and limits: Although only moderate, the correlation of local T-cell clonality with local tumor mutational burden was significant (R about 0.34). Individual patients had largely distinct high-frequency T-cell receptor beta clonotypes.

The rearrangement uses TRBV2 and TRBJ1-1; 7 nucleotides align to TRBD1. Sequencing used lung tumor tissue. This sequence originates from a man in his fifties or sixties with non-small cell lung cancer. CDR3 in DNA: TGTGCCAGCACTACAAGACAGGGAAGGATGAACACTGAAGCTTTCTTT. Translated, it gives CASTTRQGRMNTEAFF.